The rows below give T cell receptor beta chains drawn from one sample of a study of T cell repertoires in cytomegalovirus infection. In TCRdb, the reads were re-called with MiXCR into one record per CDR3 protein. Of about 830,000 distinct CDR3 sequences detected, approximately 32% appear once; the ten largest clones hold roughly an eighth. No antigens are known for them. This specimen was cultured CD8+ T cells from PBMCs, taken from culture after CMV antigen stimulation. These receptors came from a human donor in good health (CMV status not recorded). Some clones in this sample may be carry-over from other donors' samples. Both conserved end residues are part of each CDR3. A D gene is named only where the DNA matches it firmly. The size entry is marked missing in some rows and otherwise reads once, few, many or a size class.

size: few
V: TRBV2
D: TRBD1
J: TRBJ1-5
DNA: TGTGCCAGCAGGATACAGGGGACGCGGCAGCCCCAGCATTTT
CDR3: CASRIQGTRQPQHF

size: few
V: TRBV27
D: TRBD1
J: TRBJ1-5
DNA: TGTGCCAGCAGTTTGGGGACAGGCACTCAGCCCCAGCATTTT
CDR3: CASSLGTGTQPQHF

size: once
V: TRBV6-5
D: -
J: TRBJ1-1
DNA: TGTGCCAGCAGTTGGAGGGTATACACTGAAGCTTTCTTT
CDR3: CASSWRVYTEAFF

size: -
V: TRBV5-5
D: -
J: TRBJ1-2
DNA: TGTGCCAGCAGCTTGGACGATAACTATGGCTACACCTTC
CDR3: CASSLDDNYGYTF

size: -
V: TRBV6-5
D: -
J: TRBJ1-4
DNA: TGTGCCAGCAGTTATAAGCGTGGCGGTGAAAAACTGTTTTTT
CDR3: CASSYKRGGEKLFF

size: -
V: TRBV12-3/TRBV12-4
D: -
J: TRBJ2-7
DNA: TGTGCCAGCAGTAGCTTTGCCTACGAGCAGTACTTC
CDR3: CASSSFAYEQYF

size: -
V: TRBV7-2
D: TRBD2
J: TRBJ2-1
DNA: TGTGCCAGCAGCCGCAGCGGGGGGGGTCGGGATGAGCAGTTCTTC
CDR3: CASSRSGGGRDEQFF

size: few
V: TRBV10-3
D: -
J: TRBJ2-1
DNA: TGTGCCATCAGTGGAGAATGGGGGTCCTACAATGAGCAGTTCTTC
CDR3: CAISGEWGSYNEQFF

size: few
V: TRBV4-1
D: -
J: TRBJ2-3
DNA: TGCGCCAGCAGCGATATAGGTACAGATACGCAGTATTTT
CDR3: CASSDIGTDTQYF

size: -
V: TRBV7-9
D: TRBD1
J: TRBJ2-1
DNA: TGTGCTTACCCGGGACAGGAATCCTTGTGGTCCTACAATGAGCAGTTCTTC
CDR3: CAYPGQESLWSYNEQFF

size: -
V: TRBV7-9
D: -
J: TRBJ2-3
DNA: TGTGCCAGCAGCCCTGGGGACGGGAAGAGCACAGATACGCAGTATTTT
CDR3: CASSPGDGKSTDTQYF

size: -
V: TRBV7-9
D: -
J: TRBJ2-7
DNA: TGTGCCAGCAGGGACCAAACCTCCTACGAGCAGTACTTC
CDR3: CASRDQTSYEQYF

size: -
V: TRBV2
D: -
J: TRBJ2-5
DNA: TGTGCCAACCAAGCCTTGACAGCCGCAGCCCTCCCCCAGTACTTC
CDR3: CANQALTAAALPQYF

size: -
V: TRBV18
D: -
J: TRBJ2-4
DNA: TGTGCCAGCTCACCACAAACAGGAGAAGGCAAAAACATTCAGTACTTC
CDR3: CASSPQTGEGKNIQYF

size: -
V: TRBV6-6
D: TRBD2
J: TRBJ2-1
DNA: TGTGCCAGCAGTTACTCAGGAATGGCGGGGGGGCCATTGGGGTTCTTC
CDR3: CASSYSGMAGGPLGFF

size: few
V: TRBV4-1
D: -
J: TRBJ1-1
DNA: TGCGCCAGCAGCCAAATGGGATGGATGAACACTGAAGCTTTCTTT
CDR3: CASSQMGWMNTEAFF

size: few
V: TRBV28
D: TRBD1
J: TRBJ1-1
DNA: TGTGCCAGCAGCCCCCGTGACAGGGGGCTTCTGGACACTGAAGCTTTCTTT
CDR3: CASSPRDRGLLDTEAFF

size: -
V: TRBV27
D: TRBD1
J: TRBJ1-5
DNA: TGTGCCAGCAGTCCCTACCCGACAGGGTTCAATCAGCCCCAGCATTTT
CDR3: CASSPYPTGFNQPQHF

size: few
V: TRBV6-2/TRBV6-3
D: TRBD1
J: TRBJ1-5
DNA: TGTGCCAGCAGTTCCGGACAGGGGCAACAGCCCCAGCATTTT
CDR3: CASSSGQGQQPQHF